Listed below are T cell receptor beta chains from one sample, sequenced in a study of regulatory T cells in long-lasting Graves disease. MiXCR was run by TCRdb on the multiplex PCR reads, yielding one entry per CDR3 protein. The profile covers approximately 500,000 distinct CDR3 sequences, with roughly 21% appearing a single time and roughly 7.7% taken by the ten largest. Sequenced material: peripheral blood mononuclear cells (PBMCs), taken when the disease was refractory, from a patient treated with antithyroid drugs. These receptors were collected from a female donor with Graves disease. The CDR3 runs from the conserved cysteine through the conserved F or W. The order of the fields is J gene, D gene, clone size, V gene, CDR3 protein, CDR3 DNA. A D gene is named only where the DNA matches it firmly. Size is stated for part of the rows, as once, few or many counts, or as a class when the clone is expanded.

>TRBJ2-4|NA|many|TRBV12-3/TRBV12-4
CASSLRWSLAKNIQYF
TGTGCCAGCAGTTTAAGGTGGTCGCTAGCCAAAAACATTCAGTACTTC
>TRBJ1-4|NA|many|TRBV29-1
CSVAVVGLLFF
TGCAGCGTTGCGGTAGTAGGACTGCTGTTTTTT
>TRBJ2-7|NA|many|TRBV6-1
CASSEARRVLGLEQYF
TGTGCCAGCAGTGAAGCGCGAAGGGTTCTCGGGCTTGAGCAGTACTTC
>TRBJ1-1|NA|few|TRBV28
CASSPPLTDPSTEAFF
TGTGCCAGCAGTCCCCCACTGACAGACCCGAGCACTGAAGCTTTCTTT
>TRBJ1-2|NA|many|TRBV7-9
CASSLDRSGYTF
TGTGCCAGCAGCTTAGACAGGTCTGGCTACACCTTC
>TRBJ2-2|NA|many|TRBV6-5
CASSYTGAMDTGELFF
TGTGCCAGCAGTTACACCGGGGCTATGGACACCGGGGAGCTGTTTTTT
>TRBJ1-4|NA|NA|TRBV6-5
CASSYWGTNEKLFF
TGTGCCAGCAGTTATTGGGGGACTAATGAAAAACTGTTTTTT
>TRBJ1-5|NA|many|TRBV2
CASSEFQKQSLHQPQHF
TGTGCCAGCAGTGAATTCCAGAAACAATCTCTCCATCAGCCCCAGCATTTT
>TRBJ1-4|NA|many|TRBV10-3
CAISEARGHDEKLFF
TGTGCCATCAGTGAAGCAAGGGGACACGATGAAAAACTGTTTTTT
>TRBJ1-2|NA|many|TRBV6-5
CASSYSHLSRDVYGYTF
TGTGCCAGCAGTTACTCCCATCTATCGAGGGACGTCTATGGCTACACCTTC
>TRBJ2-7|TRBD2|few|TRBV11-2
CASTGLAGGLDTYEQYF
TGTGCCAGCACCGGACTAGCGGGGGGATTAGATACCTACGAGCAGTACTTC
>TRBJ1-4|NA|NA|TRBV5-6
CASSLVGGPREKLFF
TGTGCCAGCAGCTTGGTCGGGGGACCGCGGGAAAAACTGTTTTTT
>TRBJ1-2|NA|many|TRBV20-1
CSVGKNNYGYTF
TGCAGTGTCGGCAAGAATAACTATGGCTACACCTTC
>TRBJ1-1|TRBD1|NA|TRBV2
CASILQGQSTEAFF
TGTGCCAGCATACTACAGGGGCAGAGCACTGAAGCTTTCTTT
>TRBJ1-4|NA|many|TRBV3-1
CASSGSALNEKLFF
TGTGCCAGCAGCGGTTCGGCCCTAAATGAAAAACTGTTTTTT
>TRBJ2-4|NA|NA|TRBV5-1
CASSPGGPVDIQYF
TGCGCCAGCAGCCCCGGGGGGCCCGTGGACATTCAGTACTTC
>TRBJ1-1|NA|many|TRBV6-1
CATLNRIGAKNTEAFF
TGTGCCACCCTAAATAGGATAGGCGCTAAGAACACTGAAGCTTTCTTT
>TRBJ2-6|TRBD1|NA|TRBV2
CASTGTGGVGANVLTF
TGTGCCAGCACCGGGACAGGGGGTGTGGGGGCCAACGTCCTGACTTTC
>TRBJ1-4|TRBD1|many|TRBV28
CASTRTGRGEKLFF
TGTGCCAGCACCAGGACAGGTCGAGGTGAAAAACTGTTTTTT
>TRBJ1-3|TRBD1|NA|TRBV9
CASSASTGVGNTIYF
TGTGCCAGCAGCGCAAGTACAGGGGTTGGAAACACCATATATTTT
>TRBJ2-5|NA|NA|TRBV18
CASSPNYGRIQETQYF
TGTGCCAGCTCACCTAACTATGGACGGATCCAAGAGACCCAGTACTTC
>TRBJ2-7|NA|many|TRBV2
CASKGLQGPSYEQYF
TGTGCCAGCAAGGGCTTACAGGGTCCCTCCTACGAGCAGTACTTC
>TRBJ1-1|TRBD1|NA|TRBV7-9
CASSSPSDRGNTEAFF
TGTGCCAGCAGCTCACCTTCGGACAGGGGAAACACTGAAGCTTTCTTT
>TRBJ1-1|NA|few|TRBV30
CAWMRGSFNTEAFF
TGTGCCTGGATGAGAGGATCATTCAACACTGAAGCTTTCTTT
>TRBJ1-1|NA|few|TRBV6-2/TRBV6-3
CASSYSQQNTEAFF
TGTGCCAGCAGTTACTCCCAACAGAACACTGAAGCTTTCTTT
>TRBJ1-5|TRBD1|few|TRBV30
CAWGRGLSNQPQHF
TGTGCCTGGGGAAGGGGGCTTAGCAATCAGCCCCAGCATTTT
>TRBJ1-1|NA|many|TRBV10-3
CAIGPSTEAFF
TGTGCCATCGGGCCGAGTACTGAAGCTTTCTTT
>TRBJ2-5|NA|NA|TRBV5-1
CASTLQTGDQETQYF
TGCGCCAGCACCCTTCAAACCGGGGACCAAGAGACCCAGTACTTC
>TRBJ2-7|NA|NA|TRBV18
CASSPPEGATFYEQYF
TGTGCCAGCTCACCACCGGAGGGGGCGACTTTTTACGAGCAGTACTTC
>TRBJ1-2|TRBD1|few|TRBV12-3/TRBV12-4
CASSRPRGQNYGYTF
TGTGCCAGCAGTCGTCCCAGGGGGCAGAACTATGGCTACACCTTC
>TRBJ2-7|NA|few|TRBV7-9
CASSLTVLEGGYEQYF
TGTGCCAGCAGCTTAACTGTCCTCGAGGGCGGCTACGAGCAGTACTTC